What follows are 21 T cell receptor beta chains derived from one specimen sequenced in a study of OX40 agonist ivuxolimab in advanced cancers. This table comes from immunoSEQ multiplex PCR, and its TCRdb copy is limited to in-frame clones, with some not included. This table has approximately 62,000 clones, around 89% appearing once. This material consisted of CD4+ or CD8+ T cells sorted from blood, taken in a trial of the OX40 agonist ivuxolimab. All receptors derive from an adult with an advanced solid tumor such as melanoma, head and neck, liver or kidney cancer.

V is TRBV9 and J is TRBJ2-1; the D gene is possibly TRBD2 (5 bases). V was clipped by 3 bases and J by 6 bases, with 16 bases between them. The CDR3 is made up of 15 amino acids. Germline assignment: CDR1 SGDLS and CDR2 YYNGEE. CDR3 DNA sequence: TGTGCCAGCAGCGCGGAGGAGAGTAGCCGCAATGAGCAGTTCTTC. This translates into CASSAEESSRNEQFF.

CDR3 nucleotide sequence: TGCGCCAGCAGCCAAGATTTAGGAGGGGGGCAGGTCACCGGGGAGCTGTTTTTT. Translating it yields CASSQDLGGGQVTGELFF. The rearrangement links TRBV4-3 to TRBJ2-2; the D call may be TRBD1 or TRBD2 (6 bases each). Trimming cost V 0 bases and J 4 bases, with 18 bases left between them. CDR3 length: 18 amino acids. Germline CDR1 is LGHNA and CDR2 is YSLEER.

CDR3 sequence: CASSPTPSSYNEQFF. In DNA, the CDR3 is TGCGCCAGCAGTCCTACTCCGAGCTCCTACAATGAGCAGTTCTTC. The J gene is TRBJ2-1, the V gene TRBV4-1; no definite D call. Germline V gene data show CDR1 as MGHRA and CDR2 as YSYEKL. CDR3 length equals 15 residues. Trimming pared 6 bases from V and 0 bases from J, leaving 12 bases between.

The rearrangement joins TRBV6-5 to TRBJ2-3; 10 bases fit TRBD2. CDR3 length: 16 residues. Trimming removed 1 base from V and 2 bases from J; junction bases left unmatched: 3. Germline CDR1 reads MNHEY; CDR2 reads SVGAGI. The CDR3 DNA sequence: TGTGCCAGCAGTTACTTACTAGCGGGACCCACAGATACGCAGTATTTT. The encoded protein is CASSYLLAGPTDTQYF.

V usage is TRBV9 and J usage is TRBJ2-1; D perhaps matches TRBD2 (6 bases). Trimming removed 3 bases from V and 0 bases from J, with 10 bases in between. CDR1 and CDR2 from the germline V gene are SGDLS and YYNGEE. There are 15 residues in the CDR3. The CDR3 nucleotides are TGTGCCAGCAGCGGTGGAGGGGCCTCCTACAATGAGCAGTTCTTC. It yields the protein CASSGGGASYNEQFF.

The V and J genes are TRBV4-2 and TRBJ2-1; 7 bases map to TRBD2. The CDR3 has 16 amino acids. With 0 bases clipped from V and 8 bases from J, the junction kept 10 bases outside the gene matches. Germline values: CDR1 LGHNA, CDR2 YNFKEQ. The DNA for the CDR3 is TGTGCCAGCAGCCAAGAAATGGCGGGAGTTGGCTATGAGCAGTTCTTC. This translates into CASSQEMAGVGYEQFF.

The table lists this clone with a few counts. The CDR3 region is CASRRNIFEQYF. Written as DNA, the CDR3 is TGTGCCAGCAGGCGGAACATTTTCGAGCAGTACTTC. The chain links TRBV28 to TRBJ2-7; D is ambiguous. This CDR3 comprises 12 residues. The germline V and J ends were trimmed by 6 bases and 6 bases, with 12 bases remaining between them. Germline V gives CDR1 MDHEN, CDR2 SYDVKM.

The table lists this clone with a count of one. V and J are TRBV7-9 and TRBJ2-3, with D hard to call. The CDR3 runs to 14 residues. Germline V gene sequence: CDR1 SEHNR, CDR2 FQNEAQ (reference sequence). With 5 bases removed from V and 2 bases from J, the gap between germline ends came to 11 bases. CDR3 loop: CASSPPWATDTQYF. In DNA, the CDR3 is TGTGCCAGCAGCCCCCCCTGGGCCACAGATACGCAGTATTTT.

The rearrangement links TRBV10-3 to TRBJ1-2; the D is unclear. Germline V gene sequence: CDR1 ENHRY, CDR2 SYGVKD. With 7 bases removed from V and 6 bases from J, the gap between germline ends came to 9 bases. The CDR3 length is 11 residues. The CDR3 loop reads CAINTVDGYTF. DNA of the CDR3: TGTGCCATCAACACAGTGGATGGCTACACCTTC.

The rearrangement joins TRBV19 to TRBJ1-4; D is unresolved. The CDR3 has 15 residues. Trimming took off 2 bases at V and 0 bases at J, with 7 bases between the two ends. Germline-derived CDR1 and CDR2 are LNHDA and SQIVND (reference sequence). The CDR3 reads CASSISAATNEKLFF. The CDR3 DNA follows: TGTGCCAGTAGTATATCGGCAGCAACTAATGAAAAACTGTTTTTT.

The chain carries TRBV5-4 and TRBJ2-7, with D possibly matching TRBD2 (6 bases). V lost 4 bases and J lost 7, with 12 bases in between. This CDR3 has 12 residues. Germline V lookup: CDR1 SGHNT, CDR2 YYREEE (reference sequence). In DNA form, the CDR3 reads TGTGCCAGCAGCCGGGACTCCCGTGAGCAGTACGTC. Its translation is CASSRDSREQYV.

V usage is TRBV2 and J usage is TRBJ1-1; TRBD1 matches at 9 bases. V was pared by 3 bases and J by 1 base, with 6 bases of the junction left unmatched. CDR1 is SNHLY and CDR2 is FYNNEI in the germline V gene. This CDR3 has 16 amino acids. The CDR3 sequence: CASSEYLTGGNTEAFF. CDR3 DNA: TGTGCCAGCAGTGAGTATCTGACAGGGGGGAACACTGAAGCTTTCTTT.

Regarding this clone: The germline gene is not matched at one end of the junction; a read error may be the cause. V and J are TRBV19 and TRBJ1-2; 12 bases are a match to TRBD1. The CDR3 runs 12 residues. Looked up from germline, CDR1 is LNHDA and CDR2 is SQIVND (reference sequence). The CDR3 protein is CASTGTGGDKAF. In nucleotides, the CDR3 is TGTGCCAGTACCGGGACAGGGGGCGATAAGGCCTTC.

The chain is built from TRBV5-5 and TRBJ1-1; D unresolved. Germline lookup yields CDR1 SGHKS and CDR2 YYEKEE (reference sequence). V lost 0 bases to trimming and J lost 6 bases, with 18 bases between them. CDR3 length equals 16 residues. The CDR3 loop is CASSLVVRRVSPEAFF. In nucleotides, the CDR3 is TGTGCCAGCAGCTTGGTTGTACGACGGGTGTCCCCTGAAGCTTTCTTT.

The genes are TRBV21-1 and TRBJ1-5. TRBV21-1 is listed as a pseudogene. The CDR3 loop spans 17 amino acids. CDR3 nucleotide sequence: TGTGCCAGCAGCAAAGAAGGACCGATCCCTAGCAATCAGCCCCAGCATTTT. Translated, it gives CASSKEGPIPSNQPQHF.

The chain recombines TRBV19 with TRBJ1-2; 11 bases agree with TRBD1. Germline CDR1 LNHDA, CDR2 SQIVND (reference sequence). The CDR3 sequence is 15 residues long. V trimming: 7 bases; J trimming: 3 bases; junction bases outside the gene matches: 7. The CDR3 region is CASNTDRGRDYGYTF. CDR3 nucleotides: TGTGCCAGTAACACGGACAGGGGGCGCGACTATGGCTACACCTTC. Combining the CDR3 with reference TRBV19 and TRBJ1-2 gives the whole variable domain DGGITQSPKYLFRKEGQNVTLSCEQNLNHDAMYWYRQDPGQGLRLIYYSQIVNDFQKGDIAEGYSVSREKKESFPLTVTSAQKNPTAFYLCASNTDRGRDYGYTFGSGTRLTVV.

The chain employs TRBV7-9 and TRBJ2-1, with 7 positions matching TRBD2. The ends lost 5 bases at V and 11 bases at J; junction bases unmatched: 15. In germline, CDR1 is SEHNR, CDR2 FQNEAQ (reference sequence). The CDR3 runs to 15 residues. The CDR3 DNA reads TGTGCCAGCAGCCCCGGGGAGGGAAGAAGAACAAAGCAGTTCTTC. Residues: CASSPGEGRRTKQFF. The variable domain in full, completed from reference TRBV7-9 and TRBJ2-1, reads DTGVSQNPRHKITKRGQNVTFRCDPISEHNRLYWYRQTLGQGPEFLTYFQNEAQLEKSRLLSDRFSAERPKGSFSTLEIQRTEQGDSAMYLCASSPGEGRRTKQFFGPGTRLTVL.

The V gene is TRBV10-2, the J gene TRBJ1-1; D call uncertain. The CDR3 has 17 residues. CDR1 WSHSY and CDR2 SAAADI come from the germline V gene. Trimming cost V 0 bases and J 0 bases, with 14 bases left between them. For the CDR3, the DNA is TGCGCCAGCAGTGAGTCTCAGGCCGGACTCATGAACACTGAAGCTTTCTTT. Translation gives CASSESQAGLMNTEAFF.

The chain has TRBV19 and TRBJ2-1; the D is unclear. The CDR3 sequence is 14 residues long. Trimming pared 3 bases from V and 3 bases from J, leaving 9 bases between. The V gene's germline CDR1 is LNHDA and CDR2 SQIVND (reference sequence). The CDR3 DNA is TGTGCCAGTAGTATCGAGCAATTCTACAATGAGCAGTTCTTC. This sequence encodes CASSIEQFYNEQFF. The full variable domain, completed using reference TRBV19 and TRBJ2-1, is DGGITQSPKYLFRKEGQNVTLSCEQNLNHDAMYWYRQDPGQGLRLIYYSQIVNDFQKGDIAEGYSVSREKKESFPLTVTSAQKNPTAFYLCASSIEQFYNEQFFGPGTRLTVL.

The chain employs TRBV10-3 and TRBJ2-1; D might be TRBD2 (5 bases). V lost 0 bases and J lost 2, with 14 bases in between. Germline assignment: CDR1 ENHRY and CDR2 SYGVKD. This CDR3 has 17 amino acids. CDR3 amino acids: CAISESGMGPPYNEQFF. For the CDR3, the DNA is TGTGCCATCAGTGAGTCCGGGATGGGTCCGCCCTACAATGAGCAGTTCTTC.

V gene TRBV28 combines with J gene TRBJ1-2; D is perhaps TRBD1 (5 bases). This CDR3 spans 15 amino acids. Trimming pared 6 bases from V and 4 bases from J, leaving 18 bases between. Germline V gives CDR1 MDHEN, CDR2 SYDVKM. The CDR3 DNA is TGTGCCAGCAGCTTACCCCCGGGACGGCTCTATGGCTACACCTTC. Translating gives CASSLPPGRLYGYTF.